These 6 T cell receptor beta chains were sequenced from one sample in a study of cytomegalovirus exposure and HLA in healthy donors. In the PCR, 60 Vbeta and 13 Jbeta primers were used. Some clones are missing from TCRdb's copy, which holds only in-frame ones; the method was immunoSEQ multiplex PCR. The repertoire table contains about 100,000 clones. The sequencing input was PBMCs. Receptor source: a man over 45 in good health and CMV-seronegative.

V gene TRBV6-1 combines with J gene TRBJ1-2; D is perhaps TRBD1 (5 bases). The CDR3 length is 14 residues. The V gene's germline CDR1 is MNHNS and CDR2 SASEGT. The germline V and J ends were trimmed by 2 bases and 5 bases, with 12 bases remaining between them. Here the CDR3 reads CASSEWGRDYGYTF. In DNA, the CDR3 is TGTGCCAGCAGTGAATGGGGCAGGGATTATGGCTACACCTTC.

The chain has TRBV29-1 and TRBJ2-1; the match to TRBD1 covers 8 bases. Germline loops: CDR1 SQVTM, CDR2 ANQGSEA. The V gene end was trimmed by 5 bases and the J gene end by 0 bases; junction bases not matched to a gene: 3. This CDR3 is built from 14 residues. CDR3: CSVRQGPSYNEQFF. In DNA, the CDR3 is TGCAGCGTTCGACAGGGGCCCTCCTACAATGAGCAGTTCTTC.

The chain carries TRBV2 and TRBJ2-7; D perhaps matches TRBD2 (5 bases). Germline loops: CDR1 SNHLY, CDR2 FYNNEI. V lost 7 bases, J lost 2 bases, and 9 bases lay in between. The CDR3 is 12 amino acids. The CDR3 loop is CASMGSAYEQYF. CDR3 DNA sequence: TGTGCCAGCATGGGGAGCGCCTACGAGCAGTACTTC.

The V and J genes are TRBV2 and TRBJ2-7, with TRBD1 matching over 9 bases. Losses at the gene ends were 8 bases for V and 2 bases for J; bases not matched to a gene: 7. The CDR3 consists of 14 residues. From germline, CDR1 is SNHLY and CDR2 FYNNEI. The CDR3 DNA reads TGTGCCAGCGGGCGGGGACAGGGTACCTACGAGCAGTACTTC. It is translated as CASGRGQGTYEQYF.

J is TRBJ2-2 and V is TRBV29-1, with a possible D match to TRBD1 (6 bases). The CDR3 extends over 11 amino acids. Trimming stripped 7 bases from V and 6 bases from J, with 9 bases between. Looked up from germline, CDR1 is SQVTM and CDR2 is ANQGSEA. CDR3 amino acids: CSAGGSGELFF. In nucleotides, the CDR3 is TGCAGCGCTGGGGGCTCCGGGGAGCTGTTTTTT.

This chain links TRBV7-2 with TRBJ1-2, with D unclear. The CDR3 totals 14 residues. V was clipped by 4 bases and J by 0 bases, with 9 bases between them. Looked up from germline, CDR1 is SGHTA and CDR2 is FQGNSA. The CDR3, as DNA: TGTGCCAGCAGCTACACCGCTTCTAACTATGGCTACACCTTC. Protein sequence: CASSYTASNYGYTF.